Here is one T cell receptor (beta chain) with its context. This clone has only one observation. It has no known antigen specificity. No much larger clone is present one base from it, and per-base qualities are unavailable. The data were obtained in a study of lymphopenia after photon versus proton radiotherapy (dated by TCRdb to the late 2010s). Regarding the research as a whole: Photon and proton radiation therapy were compared by the study for their immunological effects in patients with gastrointestinal tumors who developed high-grade lymphopenia. The goal of the study was to describe how the two radiation modalities differ in their effects on the immune system. The cohort comprised about 19 patients with gastrointestinal tumors who received either photon or proton therapy and then developed lymphopenia. Overall study results and their limits: The authors looked at the survival association only in patients who died, and they framed better survival with proton therapy as a possibility rather than a demonstrated result. After the lymphocyte count nadir, oligoclonal expansion, especially of CD8+ Temra cells, was observed in photon-treated repertoires, and the drop in diversity was driven by this expansion. Across the cohort, among patients who died, a greater drop in TCR diversity after the nadir was inversely correlated with overall survival time. During treatment, patients who received photon therapy lost naive T cells and TCR diversity and gained effector/memory populations, whereas patients who received proton therapy remained relatively stable.

The library was prepared using the immunoSEQ multiplex PCR assay. T cell repertoires were profiled by deep sequencing of rearranged TCR beta loci, alongside multiparametric flow cytometry. In TCRdb, the immuneACCESS table is reduced to in-frame sequences with V and J assigned. These tables do not hold every clone; where another copy was compared, an unresolved V gene accounts for under half, and the others remain unexplained. A total of roughly 150,000 clones appear in this sample, about 85% of them only once. The ten largest make up 4% to 5% of the sample. Trimming removed 0 bases from V and 5 bases from J, leaving 11 bases between the germline ends. As encoded in the germline V gene, CDR1 is SGDLS while CDR2 is YYNGEE. Reading from cysteine to phenylalanine, the CDR3 counts 14 amino acids. The entry retains the CDR3 DNA only, 42 bases that are in frame from base 1.

The clonotype originates from a man aged 50 or older with gastric cancer. The sequenced sample was peripheral blood, obtained from a patient treated with photon-based radiotherapy. The chain employs TRBV9 and TRBJ1-2; no D gene call is confident. The CDR3 region reads CASSVAAGTYGYTF. The sequence in DNA is TGTGCCAGCAGCGTAGCTGCAGGTACTTATGGCTACACCTTC.